These T cell receptor beta chains were read from a single sample in a study of long-term antiretroviral therapy in people with HIV. Clones were sequenced by immunoSEQ multiplex PCR, and TCRdb holds only the in-frame ones, with some missing. The sample has about 13,000 clones, about 80% seen once; the top ten hold around an eighth. The sequencing used unsorted PBMCs, collected 1.3 years after starting antiretroviral therapy. The receptors shown here come from a woman between 18 and 29 years old with HIV. The CDR3 runs from the conserved cysteine through the conserved F or W. The order of the fields is J gene, D gene, clone size, V gene, CDR3 protein, CDR3 DNA. A D gene is named only where the DNA matches it firmly. Not every row has a clone size; where given, it reads once, few, many or a size class.

j_call: TRBJ2-1
d_call: TRBD1
clone_size: .
v_call: TRBV9
cdr3_aa: CASSVQGVPSNEQFF
cdr3_nt: TGTGCCAGCAGCGTACAGGGGGTGCCATCCAATGAGCAGTTCTTC

j_call: TRBJ2-5
d_call: .
clone_size: .
v_call: TRBV18
cdr3_aa: CASSPRDNQETQYF
cdr3_nt: TGTGCCAGCTCACCAAGGGACAACCAAGAGACCCAGTACTTC

j_call: TRBJ2-3
d_call: .
clone_size: .
v_call: TRBV6-5
cdr3_aa: CASKKTGTSTDTQYF
cdr3_nt: TGTGCCAGCAAAAAGACAGGAACTAGCACAGATACGCAGTATTTT

j_call: TRBJ1-5
d_call: .
clone_size: .
v_call: TRBV4-1
cdr3_aa: CASSQPPAQESNQPQHF
cdr3_nt: TGCGCCAGCAGCCAACCCCCGGCACAGGAGAGCAATCAGCCCCAGCATTTT

j_call: TRBJ2-7
d_call: TRBD2
clone_size: .
v_call: TRBV6-5
cdr3_aa: CASRSLTSGREQYF
cdr3_nt: TGTGCCAGCAGATCCTTAACTAGCGGGAGGGAGCAGTACTTC

j_call: TRBJ2-1
d_call: TRBD2
clone_size: few
v_call: TRBV10-3
cdr3_aa: CAISESQAGAYNEQFF
cdr3_nt: TGTGCCATCAGTGAGTCTCAAGCGGGGGCCTACAATGAGCAGTTCTTC

j_call: TRBJ1-2
d_call: .
clone_size: few
v_call: TRBV7-9
cdr3_aa: CASSLLVGSTNYGYTF
cdr3_nt: TGTGCCAGCAGCTTACTCGTCGGCAGTACTAACTATGGCTACACCTTC

j_call: TRBJ2-7
d_call: .
clone_size: .
v_call: TRBV6-1
cdr3_aa: CASGTSLFYEQYF
cdr3_nt: TGTGCCAGTGGGACTTCTCTATTCTACGAGCAGTACTTC

j_call: TRBJ2-7
d_call: .
clone_size: .
v_call: TRBV4-1
cdr3_aa: CASSQEGALVYEQYF
cdr3_nt: TGCGCCAGCAGCCAAGAGGGGGCTCTAGTCTACGAGCAGTACTTC

j_call: TRBJ2-2
d_call: .
clone_size: .
v_call: TRBV5-1
cdr3_aa: CASSLIIVTNTGELFF
cdr3_nt: TGCGCCAGCAGTTTGATTATTGTTACGAACACCGGGGAGCTGTTTTTT

j_call: TRBJ2-7
d_call: .
clone_size: .
v_call: TRBV6-5
cdr3_aa: CASSYYQEATYEQYF
cdr3_nt: TGTGCCAGCAGTTACTACCAGGAGGCTACCTACGAGCAGTATTTC

j_call: TRBJ1-1
d_call: TRBD1
clone_size: .
v_call: TRBV9
cdr3_aa: CASSPQGHMNTEAFF
cdr3_nt: TGTGCCAGCAGCCCACAGGGGCACATGAACACTGAAGCTTTCTTT

j_call: TRBJ2-7
d_call: .
clone_size: .
v_call: TRBV6-5
cdr3_aa: CASSSETGAPDEQYF
cdr3_nt: TGTGCCAGCAGTTCGGAAACGGGGGCGCCAGACGAGCAGTACTTC

j_call: TRBJ1-3
d_call: TRBD1
clone_size: medium-sized
v_call: TRBV7-9
cdr3_aa: CASSSKDRGTGNTIYF
cdr3_nt: TGTGCCAGCAGCTCCAAGGACAGGGGGACTGGAAACACCATATATTTT

j_call: TRBJ2-7
d_call: .
clone_size: .
v_call: TRBV29-1
cdr3_aa: CSLRDTSYEQYF
cdr3_nt: TGCAGCCTCCGGGACACCTCCTACGAGCAGTACTTC

j_call: TRBJ2-5
d_call: .
clone_size: .
v_call: TRBV4-1
cdr3_aa: CASSQEEAQPGGTQYF
cdr3_nt: TGCGCCAGCAGCCAAGAGGAAGCACAGCCCGGCGGTACCCAGTACTTC

j_call: TRBJ1-1
d_call: .
clone_size: .
v_call: TRBV7-3
cdr3_aa: CASSGDKNTEAFF
cdr3_nt: TGTGCCAGCAGCGGGGACAAGAACACTGAAGCTTTCTTT

j_call: TRBJ1-1
d_call: TRBD1
clone_size: .
v_call: TRBV6-5
cdr3_aa: CASRSAVGQGTEAFF
cdr3_nt: TGTGCCAGCAGATCAGCCGTTGGACAGGGCACTGAAGCTTTCTTT

j_call: TRBJ1-6
d_call: .
clone_size: .
v_call: TRBV6-4
cdr3_aa: CASREEGDNSPLHF
cdr3_nt: TGTGCCAGCAGGGAGGAGGGGGACAATTCACCCCTCCACTTT

j_call: TRBJ1-5
d_call: .
clone_size: .
v_call: TRBV7-3
cdr3_aa: CASSPSHRANQPQHF
cdr3_nt: TGTGCCAGCAGCCCGTCGCACAGGGCCAATCAGCCCCAGCATTTT

j_call: TRBJ2-7
d_call: .
clone_size: .
v_call: TRBV6-1
cdr3_aa: CASSDPRGVIYEQYF
cdr3_nt: TGTGCCAGCAGTGACCCCCGGGGAGTTATTTACGAGCAGTACTTC

j_call: TRBJ1-5
d_call: .
clone_size: .
v_call: TRBV7-9
cdr3_aa: CASSNRTGNQPQHF
cdr3_nt: TGTGCCAGCAGTAATCGCACAGGGAATCAGCCCCAGCATTTT

j_call: TRBJ1-2
d_call: .
clone_size: .
v_call: TRBV27
cdr3_aa: CASSPLQVDYPYGYTF
cdr3_nt: TGTGCCAGCAGTCCCTTGCAAGTTGACTATCCGTATGGCTACACCTTC

j_call: TRBJ1-6
d_call: .
clone_size: .
v_call: TRBV6-5
cdr3_aa: CASSGGSYNSPLHF
cdr3_nt: TGTGCCAGCAGTGGTGGGTCGTATAATTCACCCCTCCACTTT

j_call: TRBJ1-5
d_call: .
clone_size: few
v_call: TRBV27
cdr3_aa: CASSLSVHSNQPQHF
cdr3_nt: TGTGCCAGCAGTTTAAGCGTTCATAGCAATCAGCCCCAGCATTTT

j_call: TRBJ2-7
d_call: TRBD1
clone_size: .
v_call: TRBV7-9
cdr3_aa: CASSPPQGGSYEQYF
cdr3_nt: TGTGCCAGCAGCCCGCCACAGGGGGGATCCTACGAGCAGTACTTC

j_call: TRBJ2-2
d_call: .
clone_size: once
v_call: TRBV4-2
cdr3_aa: CASSPTIGNTGELFF
cdr3_nt: TGTGCCAGCAGCCCCACAATCGGGAACACCGGGGAGCTGTTTTTT

j_call: TRBJ1-4
d_call: .
clone_size: .
v_call: TRBV5-6
cdr3_aa: CASSLVGETNEKLFF
cdr3_nt: TGTGCCAGCAGCTTGGTGGGGGAAACTAATGAAAAACTGTTTTTT

j_call: TRBJ2-7
d_call: .
clone_size: .
v_call: TRBV28
cdr3_aa: CASSLGYYEQYF
cdr3_nt: TGTGCCAGCAGTTTAGGGTACTACGAGCAGTACTTC

j_call: TRBJ2-7
d_call: .
clone_size: few
v_call: TRBV18
cdr3_aa: CASSPLASPYEQYF
cdr3_nt: TGTGCCAGCTCACCCCTAGCGAGTCCCTACGAGCAGTACTTC

j_call: TRBJ2-7
d_call: TRBD1
clone_size: .
v_call: TRBV29-1
cdr3_aa: CSVEQGTGFYEQYF
cdr3_nt: TGCAGCGTTGAGCAGGGGACAGGGTTCTACGAGCAGTACTTC

j_call: TRBJ1-1
d_call: .
clone_size: .
v_call: TRBV29-1
cdr3_aa: CSVGPGWGMNTEAFF
cdr3_nt: TGCAGCGTGGGGCCGGGATGGGGGATGAACACTGAAGCTTTCTTT

j_call: TRBJ2-7
d_call: .
clone_size: .
v_call: TRBV4-3
cdr3_aa: CASSQDSRGGYEQYF
cdr3_nt: TGCGCCAGCAGCCAGGACTCGCGTGGGGGTTACGAGCAGTACTTC

j_call: TRBJ2-7
d_call: TRBD1
clone_size: .
v_call: TRBV5-6
cdr3_aa: CASSLVRTGVSYEQYF
cdr3_nt: TGTGCCAGCAGCTTGGTAAGGACAGGGGTCTCCTACGAGCAGTACTTC

j_call: TRBJ2-7
d_call: TRBD2
clone_size: .
v_call: TRBV28
cdr3_aa: CASSLRMAGGTYEQYF
cdr3_nt: TGTGCCAGCAGTTTGCGGATGGCGGGAGGGACCTACGAGCAGTACTTC

j_call: TRBJ2-3
d_call: .
clone_size: .
v_call: TRBV9
cdr3_aa: CASSVLAGDTQYF
cdr3_nt: TGTGCCAGCAGCGTACTCGCAGGGGATACGCAGTATTTT

j_call: TRBJ1-1
d_call: .
clone_size: .
v_call: TRBV6-1
cdr3_aa: CASSWELIWTEAFF
cdr3_nt: TGTGCCAGCAGTTGGGAACTCATATGGACTGAAGCTTTCTTT

j_call: TRBJ1-5
d_call: .
clone_size: .
v_call: TRBV6-5
cdr3_aa: CASRSGGARGQPQHF
cdr3_nt: TGTGCCAGCAGATCCGGGGGGGCGAGAGGTCAGCCCCAGCATTTT

j_call: TRBJ2-3
d_call: TRBD1
clone_size: .
v_call: TRBV5-4
cdr3_aa: CASSATGAIDTDTQYF
cdr3_nt: TGTGCCAGCAGCGCAACAGGGGCCATTGACACAGATACGCAGTATTTT

j_call: TRBJ2-7
d_call: .
clone_size: .
v_call: TRBV6-1
cdr3_aa: CASSSETGAPDEQYF
cdr3_nt: TGTGCCAGCAGTTCGGAAACGGGGGCGCCAGACGAGCAGTACTTC

j_call: TRBJ1-5
d_call: .
clone_size: .
v_call: TRBV4-2
cdr3_aa: CASSQEGGGNQPQHF
cdr3_nt: TGTGCCAGCAGCCAAGAGGGGGGGGGCAATCAGCCCCAGCATTTT

j_call: TRBJ1-5
d_call: TRBD1
clone_size: once
v_call: TRBV9
cdr3_aa: CASSAGQGADQPQHF
cdr3_nt: TGTGCCAGCAGCGCGGGACAGGGGGCTGATCAGCCCCAGCATTTT

j_call: TRBJ1-1
d_call: TRBD1
clone_size: .
v_call: TRBV27
cdr3_aa: CASSLTGGYLGTEAFF
cdr3_nt: TGTGCCAGCAGTTTAACAGGGGGATATTTGGGGACTGAAGCTTTCTTT

j_call: TRBJ2-7
d_call: TRBD2
clone_size: .
v_call: TRBV6-9
cdr3_aa: CASAKPGGLHYEQYF
cdr3_nt: TGTGCCAGCGCCAAACCGGGAGGATTACACTACGAGCAGTACTTC

j_call: TRBJ1-4
d_call: .
clone_size: .
v_call: TRBV7-9
cdr3_aa: CASSLVARPGGDEKLFF
cdr3_nt: TGTGCCAGCAGCTTAGTCGCAAGGCCCGGTGGGGATGAAAAACTGTTTTTT

j_call: TRBJ2-3
d_call: TRBD2
clone_size: .
v_call: TRBV6-6
cdr3_aa: CASSLGLAGGPDTQYF
cdr3_nt: TGTGCCAGCAGTCTCGGACTAGCGGGAGGGCCAGATACGCAGTATTTT

j_call: TRBJ1-1
d_call: .
clone_size: .
v_call: TRBV6-1
cdr3_aa: CASSTRGDTEAFF
cdr3_nt: TGTGCCAGCAGTACCCGGGGCGACACTGAAGCTTTCTTT

j_call: TRBJ1-5
d_call: .
clone_size: .
v_call: TRBV4-3
cdr3_aa: CASSQDSNQPQHF
cdr3_nt: TGCGCCAGCAGCCAAGATAGCAATCAGCCCCAGCATTTT